This entry is about one T cell receptor (beta chain). Antigen unknown. The junction departs from the called germline gene at one end, perhaps through a read error. The record originates from a study of vaccination and CD4 T cells after COVID-19. The Oncomine TCR Beta short-read assay was what sequenced the DNA obtained from cultured CD4+ T cells. MiXCR, applied by TCRdb to the PCR reads, yields one record per CDR3 protein. The table includes about 20,000 distinct CDR3 sequences, more than 70% detected once. There are 15 residues in the CDR3. The germline V gene has CDR1 WNHNN and CDR2 SYGVQD (reference sequence). Treatment in this sample: approximately 10-day PBMC culture with coronavirus spike peptide pools or control peptides (ViraFEST assay).

The sample in question was CD4+ T cells from blood, cultured in vitro, obtained after SARS-CoV-2 vaccination. The clonotype originates from a human donor who received a COVID-19 vaccine. The V gene is TRBV10-1, the J gene TRBJ2-1; D is unclear. DNA for the CDR3: TGCGTCAGCAGTGAAGGGAATTTTCCCTACAATGAGCAGTTCTTC. It specifies CVSSEGNFPYNEQFF.